Below, 19 T cell receptor beta chains from the same sample are listed, as sequenced in a study of vaccination effects on CD4 cells after COVID-19. No antigen has been assigned to these receptors. Assay used: immunoSEQ multiplex PCR; TCRdb lists only in-frame clones, some missing. The data show 55,000 to 75,000 clones, with approximately 79% seen just once and over 4% held by the top ten. Antigen-specific CD4+ T cells were first expanded with viral peptide pools by the ViraFEST assay and only then sequenced. CD4+ T cell isolation took place after 10 days of culture. Nucleocapsid antibodies were negative in the vaccine recipients, who had never had SARS-CoV-2 infection. The sample in question was CD4+ T cells from PBMCs cultured with HCoV-OC43 spike peptides, obtained before COVID-19 vaccination. Subset described: HCoV-OC43 spike overlapping peptide pool stimulation. The source is a human donor who received a COVID-19 vaccine.

The V call is TRBV4-3, the J call TRBJ1-4; D remains ambiguous. The CDR3 runs 15 residues. Trimming took off 4 bases at V and 3 bases at J, with 12 bases between the two ends. Germline values: CDR1 LGHNA, CDR2 YSLEER. CDR3 coding DNA: TGCGCCAGCAGCCCAGGCGGAGGTGCTAATGAAAAACTGTTTTTT. This translates into CASSPGGGANEKLFF.

DNA for the CDR3: TGTGCCAGCAGTGAAATAGGGACGGCTTACTATGGCTACACCTTC. Translation: CASSEIGTAYYGYTF. This chain links TRBV6-1 with TRBJ1-2, with D perhaps TRBD1 (5 bases). Trimming took off 2 bases at V and 3 bases at J, with 13 bases between the two ends. The germline gives CDR1 MNHNS, CDR2 SASEGT. The CDR3 contains 15 residues.

In DNA form, the CDR3 reads TGTGCTAGTGGTCCGGGGACAGGAAAGATGAAGGCTTTCTTT. Protein: CASGPGTGKMKAFF. The chain has TRBV12-5 and TRBJ1-1, with 8 bases matching TRBD1. J was trimmed by 11 bases and V by 5 bases; bases with no gene match: 13. In germline, CDR1 is LGHNT, CDR2 FRNRAP. CDR3 size: 14 residues. Together with reference TRBV12-5 and TRBJ1-1, the CDR3 gives the full variable domain: DARVTQTPRHKVTEMGQEVTMRCQPILGHNTVFWYRQTMMQGLELLAYFRNRAPLDDSGMPKDRFSAEMPDATLATLKIQPSEPRDSAVYFCASGPGTGKMKAFFGQGTRLTVV.

V is TRBV7-7 and J is TRBJ2-2; possible D gene TRBD2, 5 bases. V was cut by 4 bases and J by 6 bases, with 12 bases left in between. The germline gives CDR1 SSHAT, CDR2 FNYEAQ (reference sequence). The CDR3 is 14 residues long. In nucleotides, the CDR3 is TGTGCCAGCAGCTCAGATGGGGAGTCCGGGGAGCTGTTTTTT. As protein: CASSSDGESGELFF.

The chain employs TRBV9 and TRBJ2-3, with 9 bases matching TRBD2. The V segment lost 0 bases and the J segment 0 bases; nucleotides outside the gene matches: 8. The CDR3 is 18 residues long. Germline lookup yields CDR1 SGDLS and CDR2 YYNGEE. Here the CDR3 reads CASSVDIRLAGSTDTQYF. The CDR3 bases are TGTGCCAGCAGCGTAGATATCAGGCTAGCGGGGAGCACAGATACGCAGTATTTT.

V and J are TRBV5-1 and TRBJ2-2; 8 bases map to TRBD1. Germline values: CDR1 SGHRS, CDR2 YFSETQ. Trimming removed 6 bases from V and 4 bases from J; junction bases left unmatched: 8. CDR3 size: 15 residues. The CDR3 spells CASTTDRALTGELFF. The CDR3 DNA reads as TGCGCCAGCACCACGGACAGGGCCCTCACCGGGGAGCTGTTTTTT.

This clone was detected a few times. The chain uses TRBV6-5 and TRBJ2-7; possibly TRBD1 for D (6 bases). Germline CDR1 reads MNHEY; CDR2 reads SVGAGI. There are 15 residues in the CDR3. Trimming took 5 bases from V and 6 from J, leaving 20 bases between them. The chain's CDR3 is CASSPLRGHGSEQYV. CDR3 nucleotide sequence: TGTGCCAGCAGTCCCCTGAGGGGACATGGCTCCGAGCAGTACGTC.

The chain combines TRBV9 with TRBJ2-1, with TRBD2 identical over 12 bases. The germline V gene encodes CDR1 SGDLS and CDR2 YYNGEE. The CDR3 contains 15 residues. The trim removed 3 bases at V and 9 bases at J, leaving 7 bases unmatched. CDR3 protein: CASSALAGGQAEQFF. The CDR3 nucleotides are TGTGCCAGCAGCGCTCTAGCGGGGGGGCAGGCTGAGCAGTTCTTC. Based on the CDR3 plus reference TRBV9 and TRBJ2-1, the full variable domain is DSGVTQTPKHLITATGQRVTLRCSPRSGDLSVYWYQQSLDQGLQFLIQYYNGEERAKGNILERFSAQQFPDLHSELNLSSLELGDSALYFCASSALAGGQAEQFFGPGTRLTVL.

The CDR3 bases are TGTGCCAGCAACGCGGGACAGGGCCCTAACTATGGCTACACCTTC. Translation gives CASNAGQGPNYGYTF. This chain connects TRBV6-5 to TRBJ1-2, with 9 bases aligning to TRBD1. The CDR3 extends over 15 amino acids. The J segment lost 0 bases and the V segment lost 7 bases, leaving 6 bases of the junction unmatched. Germline V gene sequence: CDR1 MNHEY, CDR2 SVGAGI.

This chain joins TRBV4-3 and TRBJ2-5; D remains unclear. With 0 bases removed from V and 2 bases from J, the gap between germline ends came to 7 bases. This CDR3 region has 14 residues. Germline V gene sequence: CDR1 LGHNA, CDR2 YSLEER. CDR3 amino acids: CASSQDGRQETQYF. CDR3 in DNA: TGCGCCAGCAGCCAAGATGGCAGGCAAGAGACCCAGTACTTC.

The J gene is TRBJ1-2, the V gene TRBV6-5; D is possibly TRBD1 (6 bases). The ends were cut back, 5 bases at V and 5 bases at J, with 18 bases in the middle. The CDR3 length is 15 residues. Germline V CDR1 and CDR2: MNHEY, SVGAGI. The CDR3 protein is CASSPGGHRLYGYTF. CDR3 bases: TGTGCCAGCAGTCCTGGGGGACATCGATTATATGGCTACACCTTC.

The V call is TRBV28, the J call TRBJ1-5, with D perhaps matching TRBD1 (6 bases). This CDR3 region has 17 residues. Trimming took 4 bases from V and 5 from J, leaving 21 bases between them. The germline gives CDR1 MDHEN, CDR2 SYDVKM. Here the CDR3 reads CASSSQGLGWGYQPQHF. DNA for the CDR3: TGTGCCAGCAGTTCCCAGGGGTTAGGGTGGGGGTATCAGCCCCAGCATTTT. The full variable domain, its missing parts supplied by reference TRBV28 and TRBJ1-5, is DVKVTQSSRYLVKRTGEKVFLECVQDMDHENMFWYRQDPGLGLRLIYFSYDVKMKEKGDIPEGYSVSREKKERFSLILESASTNQTSMYLCASSSQGLGWGYQPQHFGDGTRLSIL.

J is TRBJ1-3 and V is TRBV18; D may be TRBD1 (5 bases). Per germline, CDR1 KGHSH and CDR2 LQKENI. Trimming took off 3 bases at V and 0 bases at J, with 9 bases between the two ends. The CDR3 has 15 amino acids. CDR3 in amino acids: CASSPQTASGNTIYF. CDR3 coding DNA: TGTGCCAGCTCACCGCAGACAGCCTCTGGAAACACCATATATTTT.

This clone appeared a single time. J is TRBJ2-3 and V is TRBV6-5; 8 bases agree with TRBD2. After removal of 2 bases from V and 2 bases from J, the junction contained 3 bases not matched to a gene. The CDR3 covers 15 residues. CDR1 MNHEY and CDR2 SVGAGI come from the germline V gene. The CDR3 DNA reads TGTGCCAGCAGTTACGGGCGGGGGGCCACAGATACGCAGTATTTT. Residues: CASSYGRGATDTQYF.

The J gene is TRBJ2-1, the V gene TRBV24-1, with no clear D. V shed 5 bases and J shed 13 bases, with 17 bases lying between them. The CDR3 runs 13 residues. Germline loops: CDR1 KGHDR, CDR2 SFDVKD. CDR3 amino acids: CATSAPWAGLQFF. CDR3 nucleotides: TGTGCCACCAGTGCCCCCTGGGCAGGCCTCCAGTTCTTC.

The chain couples TRBV2 to TRBJ2-1; D ambiguous. CDR1 and CDR2 from the germline V gene are SNHLY and FYNNEI. V was shortened by 1 base and J by 3 bases, with 7 bases between the two germline ends. The CDR3 runs to 14 residues. The DNA of the CDR3 is TGTGCCAGCAGTGAAGACCGCGGCTACAATGAGCAGTTCTTC. Its protein is CASSEDRGYNEQFF.

V gene TRBV7-9 combines with J gene TRBJ1-5; D not certain. The CDR3 length is 13 residues. Trimming shortened V by 1 base and J by 5 bases, and 6 bases separated the two germline ends. Germline V lookup: CDR1 SEHNR, CDR2 FQNEAQ (reference sequence). The CDR3 sequence: CASSLGGHQPQHF. Here the CDR3 DNA reads TGTGCCAGCAGCTTAGGCGGGCATCAGCCCCAGCATTTT.

In this sample, this clone turned up once. The chain links TRBV11-1 to TRBJ2-1, with D possibly TRBD2 on 5 matching bases. The V gene lost 2 bases and the J gene lost 2 bases, with 13 bases spanning the gap. CDR3 length equals 16 residues. The germline CDR1 and CDR2 sequences are SGHAT and FQDESV (reference sequence). The CDR3 protein is CASSLREQNPYNEQFF. The CDR3 DNA reads as TGTGCCAGCAGCTTAAGGGAGCAGAACCCCTACAATGAGCAGTTCTTC.

The chain uses TRBV6-5 and TRBJ2-5, with TRBD2 matching over 7 bases. V trimming: 0 bases; J trimming: 3 bases; junction bases outside the gene matches: 4. The CDR3 is 15 amino acids. The germline gives CDR1 MNHEY, CDR2 SVGAGI. CDR3 residues: CASSYSASGEETQYF. In DNA, the CDR3 is TGTGCCAGCAGTTACTCGGCCAGCGGGGAAGAGACCCAGTACTTC.